Sequencing of this T cell receptor (beta chain) was carried out in a study of OX40 agonist ivuxolimab in advanced cancers. General study points: CD4+ T cells averaged fewer expanded clones than CD8+ T cells. Normalized expansion of T-cell clones was also low for some nonresponders.

With baseline, cycle 4 day 1, and cycle 7 day 1 as timepoints, blood was sampled. This clone was seen a few times. Its target is unknown. Some clones are missing from TCRdb's copy, which holds only in-frame ones; the method was immunoSEQ multiplex PCR. The table lists some 44,000 clones, 70% to 90% of them singletons, with 21% in the top ten. This CDR3 is 12 amino acids long. In germline, CDR1 is SGHVS, CDR2 FNYEAQ. The ends were cut back, 4 bases at V and 3 bases at J, with 7 bases in the middle. The sequences come from CD4+ or CD8+ T cells sorted from blood, collected in a trial of the OX40 agonist ivuxolimab. This rearrangement joins TRBV7-6 to TRBJ2-7, with unresolved D. This sequence was found in an adult with an advanced solid tumor such as melanoma, head and neck, liver or kidney cancer. Written as DNA, the CDR3 is TGTGCCAGCAGCTCCGACGGCTACGAGCAGTACTTC. Its translation is CASSSDGYEQYF.